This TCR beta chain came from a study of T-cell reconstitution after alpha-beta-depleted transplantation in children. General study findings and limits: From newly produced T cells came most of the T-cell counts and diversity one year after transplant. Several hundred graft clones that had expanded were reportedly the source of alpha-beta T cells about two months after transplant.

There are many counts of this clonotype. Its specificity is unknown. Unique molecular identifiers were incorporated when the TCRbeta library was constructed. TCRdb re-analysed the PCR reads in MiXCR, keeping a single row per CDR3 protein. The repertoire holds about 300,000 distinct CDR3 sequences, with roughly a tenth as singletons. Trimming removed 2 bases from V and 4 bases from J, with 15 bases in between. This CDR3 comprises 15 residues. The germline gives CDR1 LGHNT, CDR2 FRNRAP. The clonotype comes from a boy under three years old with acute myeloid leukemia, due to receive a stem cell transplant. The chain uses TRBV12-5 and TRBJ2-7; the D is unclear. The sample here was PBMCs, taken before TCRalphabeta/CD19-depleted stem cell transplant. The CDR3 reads CASGLLTRVGYEQYF. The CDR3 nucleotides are TGTGCTAGTGGTTTGCTGACTCGGGTGGGTTACGAGCAGTACTTC.